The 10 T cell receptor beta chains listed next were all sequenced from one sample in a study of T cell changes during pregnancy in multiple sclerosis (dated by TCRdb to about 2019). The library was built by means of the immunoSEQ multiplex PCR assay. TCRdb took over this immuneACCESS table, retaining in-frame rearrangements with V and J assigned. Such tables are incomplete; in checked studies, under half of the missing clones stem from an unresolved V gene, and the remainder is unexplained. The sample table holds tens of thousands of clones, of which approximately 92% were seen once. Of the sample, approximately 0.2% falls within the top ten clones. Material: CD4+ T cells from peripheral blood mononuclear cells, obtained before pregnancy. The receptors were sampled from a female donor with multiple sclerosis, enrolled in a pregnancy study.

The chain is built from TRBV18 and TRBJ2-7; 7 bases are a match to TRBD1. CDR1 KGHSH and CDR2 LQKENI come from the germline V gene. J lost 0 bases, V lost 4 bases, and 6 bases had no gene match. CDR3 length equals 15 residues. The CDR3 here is CASSRGQDLSYEQYF. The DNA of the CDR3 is TGTGCCAGCTCACGAGGACAGGATCTCTCCTACGAGCAGTACTTC.

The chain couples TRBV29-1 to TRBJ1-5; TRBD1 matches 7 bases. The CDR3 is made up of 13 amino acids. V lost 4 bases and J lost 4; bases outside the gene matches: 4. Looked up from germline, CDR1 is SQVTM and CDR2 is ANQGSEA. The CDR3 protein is CSVASGGNQPQHF. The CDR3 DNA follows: TGCAGCGTTGCCTCAGGGGGGAATCAGCCCCAGCATTTT.

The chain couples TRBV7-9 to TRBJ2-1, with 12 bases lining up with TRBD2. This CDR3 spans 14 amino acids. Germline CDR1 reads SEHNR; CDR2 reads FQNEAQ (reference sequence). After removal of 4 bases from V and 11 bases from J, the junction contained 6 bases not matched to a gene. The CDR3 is CASSSRTSGDKQFF. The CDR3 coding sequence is TGTGCCAGCAGCTCTAGGACTAGCGGGGATAAGCAGTTCTTC. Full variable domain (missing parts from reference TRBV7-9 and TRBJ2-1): DTGVSQNPRHKITKRGQNVTFRCDPISEHNRLYWYRQTLGQGPEFLTYFQNEAQLEKSRLLSDRFSAERPKGSFSTLEIQRTEQGDSAMYLCASSSRTSGDKQFFGPGTRLTVL.

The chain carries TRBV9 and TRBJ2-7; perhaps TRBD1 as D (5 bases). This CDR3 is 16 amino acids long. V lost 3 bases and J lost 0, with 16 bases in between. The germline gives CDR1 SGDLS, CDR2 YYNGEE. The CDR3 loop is CASSAADSPSSYEQYF. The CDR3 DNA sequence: TGTGCCAGCAGCGCAGCTGACAGCCCGAGCTCCTACGAGCAGTACTTC. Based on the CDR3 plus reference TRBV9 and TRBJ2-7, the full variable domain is DSGVTQTPKHLITATGQRVTLRCSPRSGDLSVYWYQQSLDQGLQFLIQYYNGEERAKGNILERFSAQQFPDLHSELNLSSLELGDSALYFCASSAADSPSSYEQYFGPGTRLTVT.

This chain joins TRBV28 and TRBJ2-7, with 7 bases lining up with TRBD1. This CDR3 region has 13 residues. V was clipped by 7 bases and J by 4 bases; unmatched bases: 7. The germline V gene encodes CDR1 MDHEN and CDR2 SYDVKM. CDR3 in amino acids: CASNRGEGYEQYF. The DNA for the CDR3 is TGTGCCAGCAACAGGGGAGAGGGGTACGAGCAGTACTTC. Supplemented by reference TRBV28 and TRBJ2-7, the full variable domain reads DVKVTQSSRYLVKRTGEKVFLECVQDMDHENMFWYRQDPGLGLRLIYFSYDVKMKEKGDIPEGYSVSREKKERFSLILESASTNQTSMYLCASNRGEGYEQYFGPGTRLTVT.

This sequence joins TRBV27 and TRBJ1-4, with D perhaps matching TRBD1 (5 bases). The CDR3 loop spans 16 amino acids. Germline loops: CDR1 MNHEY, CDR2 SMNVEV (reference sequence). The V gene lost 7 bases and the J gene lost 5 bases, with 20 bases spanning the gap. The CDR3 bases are TGTGCCAGCAAAATTAGGGGCCCACCTACGAATGAAAAACTGTTTTTT. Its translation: CASKIRGPPTNEKLFF.

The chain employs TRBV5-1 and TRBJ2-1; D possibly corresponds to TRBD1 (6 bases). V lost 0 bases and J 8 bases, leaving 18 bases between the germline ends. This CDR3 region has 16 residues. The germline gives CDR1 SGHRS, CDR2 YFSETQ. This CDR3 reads CASSLGQGSWRDEQFF. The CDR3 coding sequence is TGCGCCAGCAGCTTGGGCCAGGGGAGTTGGCGTGATGAGCAGTTCTTC.

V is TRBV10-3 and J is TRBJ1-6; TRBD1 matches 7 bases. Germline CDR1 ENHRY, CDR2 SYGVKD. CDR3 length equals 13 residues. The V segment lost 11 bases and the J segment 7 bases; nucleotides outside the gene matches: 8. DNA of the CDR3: TGTGCCTCACAAGGGACAGAGAATTCACCCCTCCACTTT. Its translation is CASQGTENSPLHF.

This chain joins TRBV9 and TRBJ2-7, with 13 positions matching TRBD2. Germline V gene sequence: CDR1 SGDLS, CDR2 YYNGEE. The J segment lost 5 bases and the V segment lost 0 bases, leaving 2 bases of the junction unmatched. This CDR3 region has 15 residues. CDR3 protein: CASSVGGLAGNEQYF. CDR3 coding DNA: TGTGCCAGCAGCGTAGGGGGACTAGCGGGAAACGAGCAGTACTTC.

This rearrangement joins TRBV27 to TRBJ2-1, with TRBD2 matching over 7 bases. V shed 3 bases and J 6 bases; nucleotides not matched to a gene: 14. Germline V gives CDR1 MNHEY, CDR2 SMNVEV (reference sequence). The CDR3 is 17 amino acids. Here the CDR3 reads CASSLVLPGGPANEQFF. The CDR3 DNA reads TGTGCCAGCAGTTTGGTCCTTCCGGGGGGTCCGGCCAATGAGCAGTTCTTC.